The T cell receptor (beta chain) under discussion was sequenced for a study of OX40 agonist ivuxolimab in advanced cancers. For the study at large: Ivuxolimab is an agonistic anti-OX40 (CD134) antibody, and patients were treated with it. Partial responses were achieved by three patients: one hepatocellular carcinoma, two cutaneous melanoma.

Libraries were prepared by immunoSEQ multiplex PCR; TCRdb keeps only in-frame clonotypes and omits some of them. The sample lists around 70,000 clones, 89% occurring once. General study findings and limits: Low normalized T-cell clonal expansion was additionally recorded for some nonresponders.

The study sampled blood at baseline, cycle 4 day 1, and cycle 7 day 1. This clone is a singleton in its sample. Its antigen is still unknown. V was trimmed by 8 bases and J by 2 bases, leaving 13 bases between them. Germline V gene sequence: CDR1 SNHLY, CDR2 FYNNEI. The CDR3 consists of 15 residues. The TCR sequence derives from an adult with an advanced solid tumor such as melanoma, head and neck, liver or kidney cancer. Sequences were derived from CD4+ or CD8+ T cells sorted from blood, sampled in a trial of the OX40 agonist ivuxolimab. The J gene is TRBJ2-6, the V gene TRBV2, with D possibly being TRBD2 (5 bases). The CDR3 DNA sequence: TGTGCCAGCGTAAAGACTACAACTGGGGCCAACGTCCTGACTTTC. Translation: CASVKTTTGANVLTF.